Following are 21 T cell receptor beta chains from one sample sequenced in a study of Tregs in tolerant kidney transplant recipients. The assay was immunoSEQ multiplex PCR, and TCRdb's table has in-frame clones only and misses some. This repertoire shows some 70,000 clones, 65% to 85% found once; its top ten account for about 4%. The sequencing sample was made of CD4+ T cells from blood. The receptors come from a human donor in good health.

The V and J genes are TRBV4-3 and TRBJ2-2; D gene unclear. The germline V gene encodes CDR1 LGHNA and CDR2 YSLEER. The CDR3 length is 18 residues. V dropped 4 bases and J dropped 0 bases, with 18 bases sitting between them. Here the CDR3 reads CASSPRSQSASNTGELFF. The CDR3 DNA reads TGCGCCAGCAGCCCAAGATCCCAGTCCGCGTCGAACACCGGGGAGCTGTTTTTT.

The chain combines TRBV11-3 with TRBJ2-7; no definite D call. CDR3 length: 13 residues. V lost 5 bases and J 1 base, leaving 9 bases between the germline ends. The germline V gene has CDR1 SGHNT and CDR2 YENEEA. The chain's CDR3 is CASSPLGSYEQYF. The DNA for the CDR3 is TGTGCCAGCAGCCCCCTGGGGTCCTACGAGCAGTACTTC.

The V call is TRBV9, the J call TRBJ2-5, with D possibly being TRBD1 (5 bases). Trimming removed 0 bases at V and 5 bases at J, with 14 bases between. CDR1 and CDR2 from the germline V gene are SGDLS and YYNGEE. The CDR3 runs to 15 residues. The CDR3 protein is CASSVAAGFGETQYF. CDR3 DNA sequence: TGTGCCAGCAGCGTAGCGGCAGGGTTTGGGGAGACCCAGTACTTC.

This chain connects TRBV5-4 to TRBJ2-1, with D maybe TRBD1 (6 bases). In germline, CDR1 is SGHNT, CDR2 YYREEE (reference sequence). The CDR3 consists of 13 residues. The V gene lost 6 bases and the J gene lost 6 bases, with 13 bases spanning the gap. The CDR3 spells CASNPRGGNEQFF. Here the CDR3 DNA reads TGTGCCAGCAACCCGCGAGGGGGCAATGAGCAGTTCTTC. Supplemented by reference TRBV5-4 and TRBJ2-1, the full variable domain reads ETGVTQSPTHLIKTRGQQVTLRCSSQSGHNTVSWYQQALGQGPQFIFQYYREEENGRGNFPPRFSGLQFPNYSSELNVNALELDDSALYLCASNPRGGNEQFFGPGTRLTVL.

The chain recombines TRBV14 with TRBJ2-7, with D maybe TRBD2 (6 bases). V dropped 5 bases and J dropped 1 base, with 9 bases sitting between them. The CDR3 extends over 13 amino acids. Germline V gives CDR1 SGHDN, CDR2 FVKESK. The CDR3 spells CASSKGGSYEQYF. Written as DNA, the CDR3 is TGTGCCAGCAGCAAGGGAGGTTCCTACGAGCAGTACTTC.

The V call is TRBV10-3, the J call TRBJ1-2; D perhaps matches TRBD1 (5 bases). Per the germline V gene, CDR1 is ENHRY and CDR2 is SYGVKD. This CDR3 region has 15 residues. Trimming shortened V by 6 bases and J by 4 bases, and 18 bases separated the two germline ends. CDR3 loop: CAIRNNRRTSYGYTF. The CDR3 DNA reads TGTGCCATCAGGAATAACAGGAGAACATCCTATGGCTACACCTTC.

The chain links TRBV6-6 to TRBJ1-4; D is unresolved. The CDR3 is 14 residues long. The germline V gene has CDR1 MNHNY and CDR2 SVGAGI (reference sequence). V lost 2 bases to trimming and J lost 4 bases, with 8 bases between them. The CDR3 DNA is TGTGCCAGCAGTTACGGTCAGCTTAATGAAAAACTGTTTTTT. It encodes CASSYGQLNEKLFF.

The V and J genes are TRBV6-5 and TRBJ1-2; D is possibly TRBD1 (6 bases). This CDR3 has 16 residues. Germline V gives CDR1 MNHEY, CDR2 SVGAGI. V gave up 0 bases and J gave up 6 bases, with 17 bases separating them. CDR3 DNA sequence: TGTGCCAGCAGTTACTCTGGGGGGCGCCCCCTCGATGGCTACACCTTC. Its translation is CASSYSGGRPLDGYTF.

The chain links TRBV5-1 to TRBJ2-3; 14 bases match TRBD2. The CDR3 covers 15 residues. The germline V gene has CDR1 SGHRS and CDR2 YFSETQ. J gave up 4 bases and V 4 bases, and 2 bases lay outside the gene matches. CDR3: CASSMTSGGADTQYF. The CDR3, as DNA: TGCGCCAGCAGCATGACTAGCGGGGGGGCAGATACGCAGTATTTT. The whole variable domain, remainder taken from reference TRBV5-1 and TRBJ2-3, is KAGVTQTPRYLIKTRGQQVTLSCSPISGHRSVSWYQQTPGQGLQFLFEYFSETQRNKGNFPGRFSGRQFSNSRSEMNVSTLELGDSALYLCASSMTSGGADTQYFGPGTRLTVL.

Remarks on this clone: No conserved phenylalanine or tryptophan ends this CDR3, so it is likely a read error. No DNA is shown, since the ends of the CDR3 on it are uncertain; the CDR3 is the one TCRdb lists. The rearrangement joins TRBV7-9 to TRBJ2-3; the table names TRBD2, a call not compared with the DNA. The CDR3 totals 10 residues, both ends included. CDR1 and CDR2 (germline): SEHNR, FQNEAQ (reference sequence). The CDR3 is CASSLGGLFL.

V and J are TRBV15 and TRBJ2-3, with TRBD2 identical over 9 bases. The CDR3 sequence is 17 residues long. The junction had 14 bases not matched to a gene; V was cut back by 0 bases and J by 10 bases. Germline CDR1 LNHNV, CDR2 YYDKDF (reference sequence). The CDR3 spells CATSRDLPSGISVAQYF. Written as DNA, the CDR3 is TGTGCCACCAGCAGAGATCTTCCTAGCGGGATCTCCGTGGCGCAGTATTTT.

The chain couples TRBV5-1 to TRBJ2-3; TRBD2 aligns across 9 bases. Germline V gives CDR1 SGHRS, CDR2 YFSETQ. The CDR3 sequence is 15 residues long. Trimming took 4 bases from V and 7 from J; bases not matched to a gene: 10. CDR3 in amino acids: CASSLRLAVDHTQYF. The CDR3 coding sequence is TGCGCCAGCAGCCTTAGACTAGCGGTGGATCATACGCAGTATTTT.

The chain is built from TRBV7-2 and TRBJ1-1, with D possibly TRBD1 on 5 matching bases. The ends were cut back, 2 bases at V and 4 bases at J, with 14 bases in the middle. From germline, CDR1 is SGHTA and CDR2 FQGNSA. This CDR3 comprises 15 residues. CDR3 sequence reads: CASSLLGGAGTEAFF. CDR3 coding DNA: TGTGCCAGCAGCTTATTGGGGGGAGCGGGCACTGAAGCTTTCTTT.

This chain connects TRBV7-6 to TRBJ2-1, with a possible D match to TRBD2 (6 bases). CDR3 length equals 16 residues. Per the germline V gene, CDR1 is SGHVS and CDR2 is FNYEAQ. V lost 5 bases and J lost 4, with 18 bases in between. The CDR3 spells CASSPVRPRGYNEQFF. The CDR3 DNA reads as TGTGCCAGCAGCCCAGTTCGGCCGCGGGGATACAATGAGCAGTTCTTC.

This sequence joins TRBV6-1 and TRBJ1-2; a possible D gene is TRBD1 (5 bases). Trimming pared 5 bases from V and 3 bases from J, leaving 13 bases between. This CDR3 comprises 14 residues. Germline CDR1 is MNHNS and CDR2 is SASEGT. For the CDR3, the DNA is TGTGCCAGCAGTCCGGGAGGGGAGTACTATGGCTACACCTTC. Residues: CASSPGGEYYGYTF.

The J gene is TRBJ1-5, the V gene TRBV10-3; possibly TRBD1 for D (6 bases). The CDR3 covers 13 residues. CDR1 and CDR2 from the germline V gene are ENHRY and SYGVKD. Trimming left V 9 bases short and J 5 bases short, with 14 bases between. The CDR3 loop reads CAIQGGGDQPQHF. For the CDR3, the DNA is TGTGCCATACAGGGAGGCGGCGATCAGCCCCAGCATTTT.

On this clone: This may be a read error, as it is one base from a much larger clone. The chain is built from TRBV6-6 and TRBJ2-2; D is uncertain. Per germline, CDR1 MNHNY and CDR2 SVGAGI (reference sequence). V was clipped by 0 bases and J by 4 bases, with 3 bases between them. The CDR3 loop spans 13 amino acids. CDR3 in DNA: TGTGCCAGCAGTTACTCAGGCACCGGGGAGCTGTTTTTT. Translation gives CASSYSGTGELFF.

Comment on this clone: This likely traces to a read error, being one base from a far larger clone. The sample carries other DNA sequences with the same CDR3. V and J are TRBV19 and TRBJ2-5, with 11 bases aligning to TRBD1. The V and J ends lost 3 bases and 4 bases, in that order; junction bases with no gene match: 1. CDR3 length: 14 residues. The germline gives CDR1 LNHDA, CDR2 SQIVND (reference sequence). CDR3 DNA sequence: TGTGCCAGTAGTATCGGACAGGGGGCAGAGACCCAGTACTTC. Translated: CASSIGQGAETQYF.

The J gene is TRBJ2-5, the V gene TRBV2; D is undetermined. The germline CDR1 and CDR2 sequences are SNHLY and FYNNEI. Trimming took off 7 bases at V and 9 bases at J, with 18 bases between the two ends. The CDR3 consists of 13 residues. CDR3 nucleotides: TGTGCCAGCAACTCCCCCTGGACGGAGTCCCAGTACTTC. Its protein is CASNSPWTESQYF.

This chain uses TRBV7-9 with TRBJ2-3; a possible D gene is TRBD1 (6 bases). Germline V gene lookup returns CDR1 SEHNR and CDR2 FQNEAQ (reference sequence). Trimming removed 5 bases from V and 2 bases from J, with 17 bases in between. CDR3 length equals 16 residues. The chain's CDR3 is CASSPKWDIFTDTQYF. The CDR3 bases are TGTGCCAGCAGCCCGAAGTGGGACATCTTCACAGATACGCAGTATTTT. Drawing the rest from reference TRBV7-9 and TRBJ2-3, the complete variable domain is DTGVSQNPRHKITKRGQNVTFRCDPISEHNRLYWYRQTLGQGPEFLTYFQNEAQLEKSRLLSDRFSAERPKGSFSTLEIQRTEQGDSAMYLCASSPKWDIFTDTQYFGPGTRLTVL.

V is TRBV7-6 and J is TRBJ2-7, with D perhaps matching TRBD2 (6 bases). CDR1 and CDR2 (germline): SGHVS, FNYEAQ. V lost 0 bases, J lost 6 bases, and 9 bases lay in between. The CDR3 runs to 13 residues. The CDR3 nucleotides are TGTGCCAGCAGCTTAGCGGGGGGTGGCGAGCAGTACTTC. It translates to CASSLAGGGEQYF.